These T cell receptor beta chains were read from a single sample in a study of graft-versus-host responses after intestinal transplantation. The table came from immunoSEQ multiplex PCR; TCRdb's copy has only in-frame clones and leaves some out. Here the sample spans 14,000 or so clones, under 85% being singletons. Material: ileum tissue, obtained 27 days after intestinal transplant. These receptors were taken from a human patient who received an intestinal transplant, so some T cells may come from the graft donor. Each CDR3 is given with its conserved first and last residue. D genes are given only for firm matches. Clone size is not always given. Where it is, it says once, few, many or a class for expanded clones.

d_call,j_call,clone_size,v_call,cdr3_aa,cdr3_nt
TRBD1,TRBJ2-3,.,TRBV6-1,CASRPTGGTDTQYF,TGTGCCAGCAGGCCGACAGGGGGCACAGATACGCAGTATTTT
.,TRBJ1-6,.,TRBV7-9,CASSPPPGDRVHF,TGTGCCAGCAGCCCGCCGCCGGGAGATCGAGTCCACTTT
TRBD1,TRBJ2-2,.,TRBV6-5,CASRRTGGKTGELFF,TGTGCCAGCAGACGGACAGGGGGCAAAACCGGGGAGCTGTTTTTT
.,TRBJ2-2,.,TRBV21-1,CASSKGLNTGELFF,TGTGCCAGCAGCAAAGGACTCAACACCGGGGAGCTGTTTTTT
.,TRBJ1-1,.,TRBV28,CASSLTQGNTEAFF,TGTGCCAGCAGTTTAACCCAGGGCAACACTGAAGCTTTCTTT
.,TRBJ2-1,few,TRBV9,CASSFAGSNEQFF,TGTGCCAGCAGCTTCGCGGGATCCAATGAGCAGTTCTTC
TRBD1,TRBJ1-1,once,TRBV5-1,CASSGRQGAEAFF,TGCGCCAGCAGCGGTCGACAGGGGGCAGAAGCTTTCTTT
TRBD1,TRBJ2-2,.,TRBV7-9,CASSRPGTGKVGELFF,TGTGCCAGCAGCCGACCCGGGACAGGGAAGGTCGGGGAGCTGTTTTTT
.,TRBJ2-1,few,TRBV5-6,CASSFMQGDNEQFF,TGTGCCAGCAGCTTTATGCAAGGGGACAATGAGCAGTTCTTC
.,TRBJ1-2,.,TRBV6-4,CASRDRARREEHFYGYTF,TGTGCCAGCAGGGATCGAGCCCGCAGGGAGGAACATTTCTATGGCTACACCTTC
TRBD2,TRBJ2-2,.,TRBV14,CASSQLLAGGKNTGELFF,TGTGCCAGCAGCCAACTTCTAGCGGGGGGCAAGAACACCGGGGAGCTGTTTTTT
.,TRBJ1-4,.,TRBV9,CASSNSGGGGEKLFF,TGTGCCAGCAGCAATAGCGGGGGCGGAGGGGAAAAACTGTTTTTT
.,TRBJ1-2,.,TRBV6-6,CASILTLGGTGYTF,TGTGCCAGCATTCTCACGTTGGGAGGGACCGGCTACACCTTC
TRBD2,TRBJ2-1,.,TRBV7-2,CASSSTRTSGLTTEQFF,TGTGCCAGCAGCTCGACCCGGACTAGCGGGTTAACAACTGAGCAGTTCTTC
.,TRBJ1-3,.,TRBV6-5,CASRRAANSGNTIYF,TGTGCCAGCAGGAGGGCCGCAAACTCTGGAAACACCATATATTTT
.,TRBJ1-1,.,TRBV11-2,CASSLDLGGVAEAFF,TGTGCCAGCAGCTTAGACCTAGGAGGGGTGGCTGAAGCTTTCTTT